Shown below are 26 T cell receptor beta chains from a single sample sequenced in a study of blood T cell repertoires in COVID-19. TCRdb keeps only in-frame clones here, not all; method: immunoSEQ multiplex PCR. The profile shows a few hundred thousand clones, roughly 89% of them singletons. The sample comprised PBMCs or T cells enriched from blood (not recorded which). The receptors come from a woman aged 45 to 65 who had recovered from COVID-19.

The chain links TRBV6-1 to TRBJ2-7; 8 nucleotides match TRBD1. Germline loops: CDR1 MNHNS, CDR2 SASEGT. J gave up 5 bases and V 0 bases, and 6 bases lay outside the gene matches. This CDR3 region has 15 residues. CDR3 protein: CASSEAGQGKDEQYF. CDR3 DNA: TGTGCCAGCAGTGAAGCTGGACAGGGTAAGGACGAGCAGTACTTC.

The chain links TRBV2 to TRBJ1-2, with D possibly being TRBD1 (5 bases). The CDR3 runs 14 residues. Trimming left V 6 bases short and J 7 bases short, with 18 bases between. Germline CDR1 reads SNHLY; CDR2 reads FYNNEI. In DNA, the CDR3 is TGTGCCAGCAGGAAACAGATACTTAGGGGTGGCTACACCTTC. This codes for CASRKQILRGGYTF.

The rearrangement joins TRBV5-6 to TRBJ1-5; the D is unclear. The CDR3 has 15 amino acids. V lost 2 bases, J lost 4 bases, and 13 bases lay in between. Germline loops: CDR1 SGHDT, CDR2 YYEEEE. The CDR3 sequence: CASSFTFGENQPQHF. The CDR3 DNA sequence: TGTGCCAGCAGCTTTACCTTTGGGGAGAATCAGCCCCAGCATTTT.

The V call is TRBV7-9, the J call TRBJ2-3; D gene unclear. The V end lost 2 bases, the J end lost 2 bases, and 8 bases lay between the germline ends. CDR1 is SEHNR and CDR2 is FQNEAQ in the germline V gene (reference sequence). CDR3 size: 14 residues. The CDR3 region has the DNA TGTGCCAGCAGCTTACGGGTTGCCACAGATACGCAGTATTTT. This gives the protein CASSLRVATDTQYF.

This clone was counted a single time. This chain uses TRBV28 with TRBJ1-1; perhaps TRBD1 as D (6 bases). The CDR3 loop spans 15 amino acids. Germline V lookup: CDR1 MDHEN, CDR2 SYDVKM. Trimming cost V 8 bases and J 11 bases, with 27 bases left between them. CDR3 bases: TGTGCCAGCGTTTTTAATTCCGGGACATCAAAAGGGGCTTTCTTT. This translates into CASVFNSGTSKGAFF.

The CDR3: CASSLKGFSGANVLTF. The CDR3 DNA is TGTGCCAGCAGTTTAAAGGGGTTCTCTGGGGCCAACGTCCTGACTTTC. The chain carries TRBV28 and TRBJ2-6; a weak D match, TRBD1 (5 bases). The V gene lost 2 bases and the J gene lost 0 bases, with 8 bases spanning the gap. Germline values: CDR1 MDHEN, CDR2 SYDVKM. The CDR3 is 16 amino acids.

V gene TRBV21-1 combines with J gene TRBJ2-7; no check of the table's D call, TRBD1, against the DNA was made. TRBV21-1 is a pseudogene. The CDR3 is made up of 14 amino acids. Written as DNA, the CDR3 is TGTGCCAGCAGCAAACAGGGGGACAACTACGAGCAGTACTTC. As protein: CASSKQGDNYEQYF.

The rearrangement links TRBV6-2 or TRBV6-3 to TRBJ1-1; unclear D gene. Trimming cost V 2 bases and J 0 bases, with 10 bases left between them. There are 15 residues in the CDR3. Germline V gene sequence: CDR1 MNHEY, CDR2 SVGEGT. CDR3 DNA: TGTGCCAGCAGTTACGTAGGCAGGTTGAACACTGAAGCTTTCTTT. This codes for CASSYVGRLNTEAFF.

In nucleotides, the CDR3 is TGCAGCGCGGTCGGGATGAACACTGAAGCTTTCTTT. It encodes CSAVGMNTEAFF. The genes are TRBV29-1 and TRBJ1-1, with D hard to call. The germline gives CDR1 SQVTM, CDR2 ANQGSEA. This CDR3 has 12 residues. Trimming removed 7 bases from V and 0 bases from J, with 9 bases in between.

V gene TRBV6-1 combines with J gene TRBJ2-1; 7 bases map to TRBD1. CDR3 length equals 16 residues. CDR1 MNHNS and CDR2 SASEGT come from the germline V gene. V was clipped by 4 bases and J by 4 bases; unmatched bases: 10. DNA of the CDR3: TGTGCCAGCAGTGGTCGCGCAGGACAGGAATACAATGAGCAGTTCTTC. It translates to CASSGRAGQEYNEQFF.

The chain couples TRBV11-2 to TRBJ1-4; 10 bases fit TRBD1. Trimming at V came to 5 bases and at J to 3 bases, leaving 6 bases not matched to a gene. Germline CDR1 SGHAT, CDR2 FQNNGV. This CDR3 is built from 16 residues. Here the CDR3 DNA reads TGTGCCAGCAGCCGACGACAGGGGGCATCTAATGAAAAACTGTTTTTT. Its protein is CASSRRQGASNEKLFF.

V gene TRBV7-8 combines with J gene TRBJ1-1; TRBD1 matches at 8 bases. This CDR3 is 14 amino acids long. V was pared by 5 bases and J by 7 bases, with 9 bases of the junction left unmatched. The V gene's germline CDR1 is SGHVS and CDR2 FQNEAQ. The CDR3 spells CASSIWTGSVEAFF. The CDR3, as DNA: TGTGCCAGCAGCATATGGACAGGGAGTGTTGAAGCTTTCTTT. The variable domain in full, with the rest retrieved from reference TRBV7-8 and TRBJ1-1, is GAGVSQSPRYKVAKRGQDVALRCDPISGHVSLFWYQQALGQGPEFLTYFQNEAQLDKSGLPSDRFFAERPEGSVSTLKIQRTQQEDSAVYLCASSIWTGSVEAFFGQGTRLTVV.

CDR3 region: CATRTGEWTPLHF. The CDR3 nucleotides read TGTGCCACCCGGACGGGGGAATGGACACCCCTCCACTTT. This sequence joins TRBV27 and TRBJ1-6, with D perhaps matching TRBD1 (5 bases). This CDR3 has 13 residues. CDR1 and CDR2 from the germline V gene are MNHEY and SMNVEV (reference sequence). V gave up 10 bases and J gave up 11 bases, with 18 bases separating them.

The gene calls are TRBV12-5 and TRBJ2-1; D is unresolved. Trimming shortened V by 4 bases and J by 2 bases, and 6 bases separated the two germline ends. This CDR3 spans 13 amino acids. CDR1 is LGHNT and CDR2 is FRNRAP in the germline V gene. The CDR3 spells CASGSFAYNEQFF. The CDR3 DNA sequence: TGTGCTAGTGGTTCCTTTGCCTACAATGAGCAGTTCTTC.

The CDR3 nucleotides read TGTGCCAGCAGCCAAATAGCGGGGGGGCGAAGGGAGACCCAGTACTTC. This sequence encodes CASSQIAGGRRETQYF. The V gene is TRBV14, the J gene TRBJ2-5; TRBD2 matches at 11 bases. CDR3 size: 16 residues. V lost 2 bases to trimming and J lost 5 bases; unmatched junction nucleotides: 7. Germline CDR1 reads SGHDN; CDR2 reads FVKESK.

This rearrangement joins TRBV3-1 (or the pseudogene TRBV3-2) to TRBJ2-1, with D possibly TRBD1 on 5 matching bases. This CDR3 spans 14 amino acids. V lost 2 bases, J lost 7 bases, and 12 bases lay in between. Germline V gene sequence: CDR1 LGHDT, CDR2 YNNKEL (reference sequence). The DNA for the CDR3 is TGTGCCAGCAGCCAAAGTGGACACGTGAATGAGCAGTTCTTC. It specifies CASSQSGHVNEQFF.

This chain connects TRBV27 to TRBJ1-3, with D unresolved. The CDR3 spans 17 residues. V shed 2 bases and J shed 2 bases, with 16 bases lying between them. The V gene's germline CDR1 is MNHEY and CDR2 SMNVEV (reference sequence). DNA for the CDR3: TGTGCCAGCAGTTTAGGGAGTGTCGGATTCGCTGGAAACACCATATATTTT. Its protein product is CASSLGSVGFAGNTIYF.

The chain carries TRBV19 and TRBJ2-5; the match to TRBD1 covers 7 bases. This CDR3 has 15 amino acids. V shed 3 bases, J shed 3 bases, and the junction held 7 bases outside the gene matches. Germline V gene lookup returns CDR1 LNHDA and CDR2 SQIVND (reference sequence). The CDR3 DNA is TGTGCCAGTAGTATCTCGACAGGGACCAAAGAGACCCAGTACTTC. Protein sequence: CASSISTGTKETQYF.

CDR3 coding DNA: TGCGCCAGCAGCCAAGCTTCCGATACGCAGTATTTT. Protein sequence: CASSQASDTQYF. V and J are TRBV4-1 and TRBJ2-3; D not certain. The V end lost 1 base, the J end lost 6 bases, and 5 bases lay between the germline ends. The CDR3 is made up of 12 amino acids. Germline-derived CDR1 and CDR2 are MGHRA and YSYEKL.

V and J are TRBV25-1 and TRBJ2-7; D not resolved. CDR1 and CDR2 (germline): MGHDK, SYGVNS. This CDR3 has 14 residues. Trimming removed 3 bases from V and 1 base from J, with 10 bases in between. The CDR3 reads CASSDPARSYEQYF. The DNA for the CDR3 is TGTGCCAGCAGTGATCCGGCCAGGTCCTACGAGCAGTACTTC.

The chain links TRBV11-1 to TRBJ2-7; D uncertain. The CDR3 has 12 residues. V was pared by 4 bases and J by 5 bases, with 9 bases between. CDR1 is SGHAT and CDR2 is FQDESV in the germline V gene (reference sequence). The CDR3 loop reads CASSSNSHEQYF. The CDR3 DNA reads TGTGCCAGCAGCTCTAACAGCCACGAGCAGTACTTC.

The rearrangement uses TRBV3-1 (or the pseudogene TRBV3-2) and TRBJ2-3, with TRBD1 matching over 7 bases. The V gene's germline CDR1 is LGHDT and CDR2 YNNKEL (reference sequence). The CDR3 has 15 residues. Unmatched junction bases numbered 8, after V lost 4 bases and J lost 4 bases. The CDR3 sequence is CASSLSPQGADTQYF. The CDR3, as DNA: TGTGCCAGCAGCCTAAGCCCGCAGGGGGCAGATACGCAGTATTTT.

This clone appeared once. The rearrangement joins TRBV25-1 to TRBJ1-1, with D maybe TRBD1 (5 bases). The CDR3 loop spans 16 amino acids. The germline V gene has CDR1 MGHDK and CDR2 SYGVNS. Deletions cut 0 bases from V and 1 base from J, with 12 bases between. The CDR3 DNA is TGTGCCAGCAGTGAATATCCCCAGGGCGAGAACACTGAAGCTTTCTTT. Encoded protein: CASSEYPQGENTEAFF.

The chain has TRBV7-9 and TRBJ2-7, with D possibly matching TRBD2 (5 bases). V was trimmed by 1 base and J by 5 bases, leaving 9 bases between them. The CDR3 covers 13 residues. The germline V gene has CDR1 SEHNR and CDR2 FQNEAQ (reference sequence). The CDR3 here is CASSLGRADEQYF. The CDR3 nucleotides read TGTGCCAGCAGCTTAGGGCGGGCCGACGAGCAGTACTTC.

The chain uses TRBV27 and TRBJ1-2; TRBD1 matches 8 bases. There are 16 residues in the CDR3. The ends lost 5 bases at V and 0 bases at J; junction bases unmatched: 8. In germline, CDR1 is MNHEY, CDR2 SMNVEV (reference sequence). Here the CDR3 DNA reads TGTGCCAGCAGTCGTGGACAGGGCCTCGCTAACTATGGCTACACCTTC. Its protein product is CASSRGQGLANYGYTF.

The table lists this clone with a few counts. The V call is TRBV4-1, the J call TRBJ2-2, with 7 bases matching TRBD1. The CDR3 is 16 amino acids. The ends lost 0 bases at V and 5 bases at J; junction bases unmatched: 6. Looked up from germline, CDR1 is MGHRA and CDR2 is YSYEKL. The DNA for the CDR3 is TGCGCCAGCAGCCAAGATGGCGCAGGGGGAACCGGGGAGCTGTTTTTT. Its protein product is CASSQDGAGGTGELFF.